This record covers a single T cell receptor (beta chain). No antigen is known for it. The data derive from a study of blood T cells in healthy people across ages. Study-level results: For the donors, CMV status was unknown and possibly confounded expanded clonotype changes.

Healthy Caucasian individuals from Russia aged about 6 to 90 served as donors. Sample-barcoded 5' priming and a J-beta primer mix drove a second PCR of 7 to 11 cycles. TCRdb used MiXCR to reprocess the 5' RACE reads, holding one entry per CDR3 protein. Of 800,000 or so distinct CDR3 sequences in the sample, about 45% are singletons; the top ten hold 15% to 20%. The CDR3 spans 15 residues. Germline values: CDR1 DFQATT, CDR2 SNEGSKA (reference sequence). The V end was cut by 6 bases, the J end by 3 bases, with 20 bases between. The chain joins TRBV20-1 to TRBJ2-5, with D perhaps matching TRBD1 or TRBD2 (5 bases each). Sequenced sample: blood. The source of this sequence is an elderly man in good health. The CDR3 sequence: CSARNLGPAEETQYF. CDR3 sequence (DNA): TGCAGTGCCCGTAACCTGGGGCCAGCGGAAGAGACCCAGTACTTC.